The clone carrying this T cell receptor beta chain has only a few counts. As for the donors, each was a healthy bone marrow donor. Donors sampled were nominally healthy, though unrecorded immune exposures were likely. Per the germline V gene, CDR1 is LNHDA and CDR2 is SQIVND (reference sequence). The CDR3 is made up of 13 amino acids. Trimming pared 8 bases from V and 0 bases from J, leaving 10 bases between. 60 Vbeta and 13 Jbeta primers were used in PCR. Methods used by the authors: An analysis performed later counted around 80 million unique TCR beta chains (around 10 million of them shared). Generated by immunoSEQ multiplex PCR, the TCRdb table keeps only in-frame clones and is missing some. V and J calls and clone size are copied from that table; D and trimming were computed from the DNA. The table lists approximately 160,000 clones, 65% to 85% of them singletons. This sample stems from a study of cytomegalovirus exposure and HLA in healthy donors. The overall study: An earlier analysis identified fewer than 130 million unique TCR beta sequences in 150 million to 200 million T cells.

This receptor was identified in a woman aged 45-60 years in good health and CMV-seropositive. This chain connects TRBV19 to TRBJ1-1, with D possibly TRBD1 on 5 matching bases. Material for sequencing was PBMCs. CDR3 sequence (DNA): TGTGCCAGTGAACAGGTCATGAACACTGAAGCTTTCTTT. Its protein product is CASEQVMNTEAFF. The full variable domain, with the rest looked up from reference TRBV19 and TRBJ1-1, is DGGITQSPKYLFRKEGQNVTLSCEQNLNHDAMYWYRQDPGQGLRLIYYSQIVNDFQKGDIAEGYSVSREKKESFPLTVTSAQKNPTAFYLCASEQVMNTEAFFGQGTRLTVV.